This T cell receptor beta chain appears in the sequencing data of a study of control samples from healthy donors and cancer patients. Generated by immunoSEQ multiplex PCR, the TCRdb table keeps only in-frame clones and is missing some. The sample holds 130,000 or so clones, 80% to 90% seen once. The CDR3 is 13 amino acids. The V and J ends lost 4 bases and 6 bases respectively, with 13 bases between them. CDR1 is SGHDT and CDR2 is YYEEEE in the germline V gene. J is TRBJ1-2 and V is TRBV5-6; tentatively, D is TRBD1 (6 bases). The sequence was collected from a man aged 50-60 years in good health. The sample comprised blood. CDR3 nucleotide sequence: TGTGCCAGCAGCACGACAGGATTCGATGGCTACACCTTC. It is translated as CASSTTGFDGYTF.